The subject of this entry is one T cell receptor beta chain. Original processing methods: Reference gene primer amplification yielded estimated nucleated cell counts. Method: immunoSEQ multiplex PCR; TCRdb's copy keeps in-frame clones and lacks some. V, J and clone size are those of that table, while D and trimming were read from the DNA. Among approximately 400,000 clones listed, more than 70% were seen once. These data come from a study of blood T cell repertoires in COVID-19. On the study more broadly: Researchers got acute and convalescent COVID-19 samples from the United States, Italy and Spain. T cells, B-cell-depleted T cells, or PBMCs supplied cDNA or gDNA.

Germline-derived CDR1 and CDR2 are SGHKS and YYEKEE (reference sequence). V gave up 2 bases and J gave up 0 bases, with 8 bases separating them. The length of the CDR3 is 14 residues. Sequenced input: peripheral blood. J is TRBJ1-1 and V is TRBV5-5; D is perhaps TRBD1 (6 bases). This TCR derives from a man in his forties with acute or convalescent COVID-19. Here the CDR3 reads CASSLTGLNTEAFF. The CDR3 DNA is TGTGCCAGCAGCTTAACAGGGTTGAACACTGAAGCTTTCTTT.